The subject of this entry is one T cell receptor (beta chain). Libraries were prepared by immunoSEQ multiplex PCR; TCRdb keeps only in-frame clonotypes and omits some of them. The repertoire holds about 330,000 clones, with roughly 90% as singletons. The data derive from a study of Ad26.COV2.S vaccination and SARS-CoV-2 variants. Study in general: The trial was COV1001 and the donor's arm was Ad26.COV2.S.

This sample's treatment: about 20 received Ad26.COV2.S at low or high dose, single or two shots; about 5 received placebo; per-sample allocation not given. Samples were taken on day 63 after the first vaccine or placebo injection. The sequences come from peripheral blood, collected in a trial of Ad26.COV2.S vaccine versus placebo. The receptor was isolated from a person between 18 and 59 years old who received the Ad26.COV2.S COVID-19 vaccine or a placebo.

In nucleotides, the CDR3 is TGTGCCAGCAGCCGACAGGGGGCGACGAACTATGGCTACACCTTC. Residues: CASSRQGATNYGYTF. This rearrangement joins TRBV7-3 to TRBJ1-2, with 10 bases lining up with TRBD1. J lost 2 bases, V lost 5 bases, and 5 bases had no gene match. Germline CDR1 is SGHTA and CDR2 is FQGTGA. This CDR3 is 15 amino acids long.